Detailed here is one T cell receptor (beta chain). The CDR3 has 15 residues. Trimming shortened V by 2 bases and J by 3 bases, and 11 bases separated the two germline ends. CDR1 is MDHEN, CDR2 SYDVKM, per germline. Libraries were prepared by immunoSEQ multiplex PCR; TCRdb keeps only in-frame clonotypes and omits some of them. Of 210,000 or so clones listed, about 80% are singletons. The sample originates from a study of blood T cell repertoires in COVID-19. The chain employs TRBV28 and TRBJ1-3, with D unclear. The sequenced material came from peripheral blood. The receptor's source is a woman aged 80 or over with COVID-19, enrolled during active disease. The CDR3 loop reads CASSLRPAGGNTIYF. The CDR3 DNA sequence: TGTGCCAGCAGTTTACGTCCCGCCGGTGGAAACACCATATATTTT.